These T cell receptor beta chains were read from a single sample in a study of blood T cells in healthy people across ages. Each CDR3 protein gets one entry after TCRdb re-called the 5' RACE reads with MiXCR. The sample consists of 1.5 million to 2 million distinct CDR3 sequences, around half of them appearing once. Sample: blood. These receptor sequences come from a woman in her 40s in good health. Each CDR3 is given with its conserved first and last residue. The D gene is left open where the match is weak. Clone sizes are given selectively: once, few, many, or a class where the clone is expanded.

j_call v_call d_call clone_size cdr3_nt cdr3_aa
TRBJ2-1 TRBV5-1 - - TGCGCCAGCAGCTTGGTAGGCGTTAACAATGAGCAGTTCTTC CASSLVGVNNEQFF
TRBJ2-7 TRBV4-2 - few TGTGCCAGCAGCCAGCGGGAACAGCAGAGCTCCTACGAGCAGTACTTC CASSQREQQSSYEQYF
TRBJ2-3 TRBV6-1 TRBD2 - TGTGCCAGCAGCCATACCCGGTCTAGCGGGGTCACAGATACGCAGTATTTT CASSHTRSSGVTDTQYF
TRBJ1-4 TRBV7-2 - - TGTGCCAGCAGCCTCTCCCCACTAATACGACTGACTTCAACTAATGAAAAACTGTTTTTT CASSLSPLIRLTSTNEKLFF
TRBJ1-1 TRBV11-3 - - TGTGCCAGCAGCTTAGAGGGGGGCAGCACTGAAGCTTTCTTT CASSLEGGSTEAFF
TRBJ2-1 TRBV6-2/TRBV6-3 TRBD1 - TGTGCCAGCACCCGACGGACAGGGTCCTACAATGAGCAGTTCTTC CASTRRTGSYNEQFF
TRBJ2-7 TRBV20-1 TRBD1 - TGCAGTGCTAGAGTAGGCAGGGGGCGATCCTACGAGCAGTACTTC CSARVGRGRSYEQYF
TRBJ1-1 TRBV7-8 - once TGTGCCAGCAGCTTAGTAGCCGGGACGGTGAACACTGAAGCTTTCTTT CASSLVAGTVNTEAFF
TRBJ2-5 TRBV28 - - TGTGCCAGCATGGCCTACACCCAAGAGACCCAGTACTTC CASMAYTQETQYF
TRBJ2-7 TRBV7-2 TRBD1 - TGTGCCAGCAACTCCGGGACAGGGCCCTACGAGCAGTACTTC CASNSGTGPYEQYF
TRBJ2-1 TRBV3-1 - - TGTGCCAGCAGCCAGGGAGAAACTTGGGGGGAGCAGTTCTTC CASSQGETWGEQFF
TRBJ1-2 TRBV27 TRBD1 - TGTGCCAGCAGTCTCAGCCCGGGGACAGGGGGCTATGGCTACACCTTC CASSLSPGTGGYGYTF
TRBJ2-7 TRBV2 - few TGTGCCAGCAGCGACCTTTTTGACCGGGATGGGAACGAGCAGTACTTC CASSDLFDRDGNEQYF
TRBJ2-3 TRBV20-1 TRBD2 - TGCAGTGCTAGTCGGACTAGCGGGGCTACGATCAGCACAGATACGCAGTATTTT CSASRTSGATISTDTQYF
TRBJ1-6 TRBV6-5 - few TGTGCCAGCAGGGGATTGAGGGATTATAATTCACCCCTCCACTTT CASRGLRDYNSPLHF
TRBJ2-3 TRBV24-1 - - TGTGCCACCAGTAATTCAGGCAGGGTGACAGATACGCAGTATTTT CATSNSGRVTDTQYF
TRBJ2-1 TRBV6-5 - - TGTGCCAGCAGTTACGACCATGGATTCTCCTACAATGAGCAGTTCTTC CASSYDHGFSYNEQFF
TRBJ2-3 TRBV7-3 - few TGTGCCAGCAGCTTAATGTCCAAGAGCACAGATACGCAGTATTTT CASSLMSKSTDTQYF
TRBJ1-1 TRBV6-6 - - TGTGCCAGCATCCCCGCCGGGAAACCGAACACTGAAGCTTTCTTT CASIPAGKPNTEAFF
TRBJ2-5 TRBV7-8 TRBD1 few TGTGCCAGCAGCACCGTAACAGGGGGCGGCGGCCAGGGGACCCAGTACTTC CASSTVTGGGGQGTQYF
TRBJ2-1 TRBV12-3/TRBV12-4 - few TGTGCCAGCAGCTACGGGGCGGGCCCCTACAATGAGCAGTTCTTC CASSYGAGPYNEQFF
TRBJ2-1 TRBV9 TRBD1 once TGTGCCAGCAGCCTCACCGGGACAGGGGGACTGAATGAGCAGTTCTTC CASSLTGTGGLNEQFF
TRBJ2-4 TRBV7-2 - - TGTGCCAGCAGCTGGATGGACAGCCGAGAGCAGTACTTC CASSWMDSREQYF
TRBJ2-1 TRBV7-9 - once TGTGCCAGCAGCTTAGAAGCAGAAAAAGAGACCCAGTTCTTC CASSLEAEKETQFF
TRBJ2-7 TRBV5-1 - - TGCGCCAGCAGCCCGGATTGGACGGTGTCCTACAATGAGCAGTACTTC CASSPDWTVSYNEQYF
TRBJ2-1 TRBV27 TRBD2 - TGTGCCAGCAGTACCACGACTAGCGGGTCCTCATACAATGAGCAGTTCTTC CASSTTTSGSSYNEQFF
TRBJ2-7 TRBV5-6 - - TGTGCCAGCAGCTCAGGTTCACCCTCCTACGAGCAGTACTTC CASSSGSPSYEQYF
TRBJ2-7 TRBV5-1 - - TGCGCCAGCAGCTGGCAAGGTAGCGACGAGCAGTACTTC CASSWQGSDEQYF
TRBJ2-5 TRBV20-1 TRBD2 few TGCAGTGCTAGAGGGACTAGCGTGAAAGAGACCCAGTACTTC CSARGTSVKETQYF
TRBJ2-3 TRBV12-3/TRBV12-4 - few TGTGCCAGCAGTTTAGGCGCCGTAGGGGCAGATACGCAGTATTTT CASSLGAVGADTQYF
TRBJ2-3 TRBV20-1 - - TGCAGTGCAGCACTGGGGCCAAGCACAGATACGCAGTATTTT CSAALGPSTDTQYF
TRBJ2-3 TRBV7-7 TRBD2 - TGTGCCAGCAGCTTGCGGGCCGGGACTAGCGGGGGAACTAGCACAGATACGCAGTATTTT CASSLRAGTSGGTSTDTQYF
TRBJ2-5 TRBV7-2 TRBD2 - TGTGCCAGCAGCTGGACTAGCGGGGGTCCTCCGTACTTC CASSWTSGGPPYF
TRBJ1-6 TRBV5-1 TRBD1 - TGCGCCAGCAGCTGGGGGGACAGAGACAATTCACCCCTCCACTTT CASSWGDRDNSPLHF
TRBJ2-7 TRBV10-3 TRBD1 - TGTGCCATCAGTGAGGGGTTGGAGGGGACAGGGGCTGAGGAGCAGTACTTC CAISEGLEGTGAEEQYF
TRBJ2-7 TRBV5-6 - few TGTGCCAGCAGTCCCGGGACGCCCACCTACGAGCAGTACTTC CASSPGTPTYEQYF
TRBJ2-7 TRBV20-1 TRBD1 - TGCAGTGCTAGGGTACAGGGGGCTAACTCCTACGAGCAGTACTTC CSARVQGANSYEQYF
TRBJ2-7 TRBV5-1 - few TGCGCCAGCAGCTCTGGGGAGGGGGTATCCTACGAGCAGTACTTC CASSSGEGVSYEQYF
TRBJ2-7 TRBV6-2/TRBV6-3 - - TGTGCCACCGGGGCCTACTCCTACGAGCAGTACTTC CATGAYSYEQYF
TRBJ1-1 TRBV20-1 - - TGCAGTGCTAGCGGGGACATTCAACCCTACCCTGCTTTCTTT CSASGDIQPYPAFF
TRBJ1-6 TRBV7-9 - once TGTGCCAGCGGCCCCGGGACGTATAATTCACCCCTCCACTTT CASGPGTYNSPLHF
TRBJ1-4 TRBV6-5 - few TGTGCCAGCAGTTACCGGGCCACTAATGAAAAACTGTTTTTT CASSYRATNEKLFF
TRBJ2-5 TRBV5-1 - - TGCGCCAGCGTGTGGGCCAGTGGGCGGCAAGAGACCCAGTACTTC CASVWASGRQETQYF
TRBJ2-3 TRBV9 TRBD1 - TGTGCCAGCAGCGTGACAGGGCTTTCCACAGATACGCAGTATTTT CASSVTGLSTDTQYF
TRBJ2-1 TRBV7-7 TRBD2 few TGTGCTAGCAGCTTAAGCCAGACTAGCGGGGCGTTGGGAGAGCAGTTCTTC CASSLSQTSGALGEQFF
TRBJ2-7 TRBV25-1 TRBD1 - TGTGCCAGCACGGACAGGGGCCTAAACTACGAGCAGTACTTC CASTDRGLNYEQYF
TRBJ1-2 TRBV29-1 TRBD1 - TGCAGCGTCGCGGTTGAGGGGGCTTATGGCTACACCTTC CSVAVEGAYGYTF
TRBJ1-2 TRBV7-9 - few TGTGCCAGCAGCTTCGGCCCTTTGGAAGCCTACACCTTC CASSFGPLEAYTF
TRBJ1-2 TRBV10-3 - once TGTGCCACCAGTGGGCTTTCTTTCTACACCTTC CATSGLSFYTF
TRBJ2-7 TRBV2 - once TGTGCCGGCATCGGGACTGGTTACGAGCAGTACTTC CAGIGTGYEQYF
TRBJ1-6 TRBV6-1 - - TGTGCCAGCAGTGACGGCTTCAATTCACCCCTCCACTTT CASSDGFNSPLHF
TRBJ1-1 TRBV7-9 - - TGTGCCAGCAGTGGGTGGGCTGAAGCTTTCTTT CASSGWAEAFF
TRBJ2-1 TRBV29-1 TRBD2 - TGCAGCGTTGAAGGGTGGCGGGGGTCCTCCTACAATGAGCAGTTCTTC CSVEGWRGSSYNEQFF
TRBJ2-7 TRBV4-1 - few TGCGCCAGCAGCCAAGGGATTACAGGGCCCTACGAGCAGTACTTC CASSQGITGPYEQYF
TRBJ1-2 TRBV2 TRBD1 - TGTGCCAGCAGCGCTAGGGACAGGGGTTTTCGGGGCTACACCTTC CASSARDRGFRGYTF
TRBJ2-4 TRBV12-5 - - TGTGCTAGTAGAGGAGCCAAAAACATTCAGTACTTC CASRGAKNIQYF
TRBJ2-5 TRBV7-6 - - TGTGCCAGCAGCTTATTCGGGTTGAGGGAGACCCAGTACTTC CASSLFGLRETQYF
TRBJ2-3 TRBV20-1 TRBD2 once TGCAGTGCCGGGGGGGTATCTAGCACAGATACGCAGTATTTT CSAGGVSSTDTQYF
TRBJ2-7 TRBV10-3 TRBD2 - TGTGCCATCGGCGAGAGCGGGGGGGCCTACGAGCAGTACTTC CAIGESGGAYEQYF